This is a list of T cell receptor beta chains from one sample in a study of blood T cell repertoires in COVID-19. The table came from immunoSEQ multiplex PCR; TCRdb's copy has only in-frame clones and leaves some out. The sample has around 300,000 clones; about 82% are singletons. Sequencing was performed on peripheral blood. The receptors originated from a human donor in a cohort sampled during active COVID-19. Each CDR3 is given without its conserved first and last residue.

V: TRBV7-2
CDR3: ASSLARNAGGLQKTQY

V: TRBV5-1
CDR3: ASSPGTGSYNEQF

V: TRBV10-1
CDR3: ASSEVRQGYEQY

V: TRBV6-9
CDR3: ASSYDGAEDTQY

V: TRBV9
CDR3: ASSVVPGGSTGELF

V: TRBV30
CDR3: AWERGVTDTQY

V: TRBV4-1
CDR3: ASSQSRLTADTQY

V: TRBV29-1
CDR3: SVLFRGSTDTQY

V: TRBV9
CDR3: ASSGFSSYNEQF

V: TRBV18
CDR3: ASSPTFYEQY

V: TRBV19
CDR3: ASSDSTGGGYGYT

V: TRBV6-1
CDR3: ASREQDRAMNTEAF

V: TRBV19
CDR3: ASSGTGRYGYT

V: TRBV3-1/TRBV3-2
CDR3: ASSQRTGGQPQH

V: TRBV7-8
CDR3: ASSLVGGSSYNSPLH

V: TRBV6-1
CDR3: ASSEAPSGGNTDTQY

V: TRBV5-6
CDR3: ASSLGQGGYGYT

V: TRBV7-2
CDR3: ASSIGGGSYGYT

V: TRBV12-3/TRBV12-4
CDR3: ASTRLYNEQF

V: TRBV2
CDR3: ASRPGQGWNSPLH

V: TRBV30
CDR3: AWRLPGGPYNEQF

V: TRBV24-1
CDR3: ATSDAPPGGSNYGYT

V: TRBV13
CDR3: ASRGLAGDNEQF

V: TRBV19
CDR3: ASSIAGIYNEQF

V: TRBV24-1
CDR3: ATSDFKRGGPRELF

V: TRBV7-6
CDR3: ASSSGLGEKLF

V: TRBV5-8
CDR3: ASSLARGIKSVYGYT

V: TRBV21-1
CDR3: ASSKGFRRGGPAF

V: TRBV4-2
CDR3: ASMARRGNVYGYT

V: TRBV4-1
CDR3: ASSQGMTTGELF

V: TRBV19
CDR3: ASSRTGINQPQH

V: TRBV5-1
CDR3: ASRHNRGNQPQH

V: TRBV14
CDR3: ASSPPFAGTINGYT

V: TRBV6-4
CDR3: ASSEGGGGNQPQH

V: TRBV18
CDR3: ASSPGAAGNTIY

V: TRBV21-1
CDR3: ATLERPQH

V: TRBV21-1
CDR3: ASSIIRNYSNQPQH

V: TRBV7-9
CDR3: ASEGLLETQY

V: TRBV5-6
CDR3: ASSLRRGANTGELF

V: TRBV9
CDR3: ASSGKTGVLF